Sequencing of this T cell receptor beta chain was carried out in a study of blood T cell repertoires in COVID-19. As for the study in general: The United States, Italy and Spain provided the acute and convalescent COVID-19 samples. T cells, B-cell-depleted T cells, or PBMCs supplied cDNA or gDNA.

In germline, CDR1 is MGHRA, CDR2 YSYEKL. The V end was cut by 4 bases, the J end by 5 bases, with 10 bases between. The CDR3 consists of 13 residues. In the study's own analysis: Amplification with reference gene primers provided the estimates of nucleated cell counts. Generated by immunoSEQ multiplex PCR, the TCRdb table keeps only in-frame clones and is missing some. V, J and clone size are taken as reported in that table, and D and trimming were inferred from the DNA itself. The table includes 110,000 or so clones, more than 75% detected once. The receptor was isolated from a man aged 40-49 years with acute or convalescent COVID-19. The sequencing input was peripheral blood. The chain combines TRBV4-1 with TRBJ2-3; perhaps TRBD2 as D (5 bases). The CDR3 DNA follows: TGCGCCAGCAGCCTCGCGGGTGGAGATACGCAGTATTTT. The encoded protein is CASSLAGGDTQYF.